The next 17 T cell receptor beta chains were all read from a single sample in a study of cytomegalovirus exposure and HLA in healthy donors. With 60 Vbeta and 13 Jbeta primers, the PCR was carried out. The table came from immunoSEQ multiplex PCR; TCRdb's copy has only in-frame clones and leaves some out. The sample contains about 200,000 clones, roughly 83% of which appear only once. Sequencing was carried out using PBMCs. The receptor set was obtained from a male donor in good health and CMV-seropositive.

The V and J genes are TRBV28 and TRBJ1-6, with D possibly TRBD1 on 6 matching bases. The CDR3 is 12 residues long. V was shortened by 8 bases and J by 7 bases, with 9 bases between the two germline ends. Germline CDR1 and CDR2: MDHEN and SYDVKM. CDR3 coding DNA: TGTGCCAGCTGGACAGTGAATTCACCCCTCCACTTT. Translating it yields CASWTVNSPLHF.

The chain uses TRBV6-6 and TRBJ1-2; 7 positions agree with TRBD1. The CDR3 sequence is 16 residues long. Germline loops: CDR1 MNHNY, CDR2 SVGAGI (reference sequence). Trimming removed 5 bases from V and 8 bases from J; junction bases left unmatched: 17. CDR3 sequence reads: CASSVGVGTVLEGYTF. The CDR3, as DNA: TGTGCCAGCAGTGTTGGAGTTGGGACAGTGTTGGAAGGCTACACCTTC.

The CDR3 sequence is CASSRTTGEEGTDTQYF. The CDR3 nucleotides read TGCGCCAGCAGCCGCACGACAGGGGAAGAAGGCACAGATACGCAGTATTTT. The chain carries TRBV4-3 and TRBJ2-3, with TRBD1 matching over 8 bases. The germline gives CDR1 LGHNA, CDR2 YSLEER. The V and J ends lost 4 bases and 1 base, in that order; junction bases with no gene match: 10. The CDR3 is 17 residues long.

The chain has TRBV7-2 and TRBJ1-5, with 9 bases identical to TRBD1. Germline V gene sequence: CDR1 SGHTA, CDR2 FQGNSA. CDR3 length: 14 amino acids. The V segment lost 5 bases and the J segment 5 bases; nucleotides outside the gene matches: 4. CDR3 protein: CASSPYRGHQPQHF. The CDR3 DNA reads as TGTGCCAGCAGCCCCTACAGGGGGCATCAGCCCCAGCATTTT.

The V gene is TRBV4-2, the J gene TRBJ1-3, with D uncertain. Deletions cut 4 bases from V and 4 bases from J, with 5 bases between. Germline assignment: CDR1 LGHNA and CDR2 YNFKEQ. CDR3 length: 12 residues. This chain's CDR3 is CASSPLGNTIYF. The CDR3 bases are TGTGCCAGCAGCCCGCTAGGAAACACCATATATTTT.

Points on this clone: The junction shows a germline mismatch at one end, possibly a read error. The V and J genes are TRBV7-9 and TRBJ1-6; 7 nucleotides line up with TRBD1. The CDR3 runs 17 residues. The germline gives CDR1 SEHNR, CDR2 FQNEAQ (reference sequence). As DNA, the CDR3 is TGTTCCAGCAGCTCTTCAACAGGGGCCTCCTATAATTCACCCCTCCACTTT. This codes for CSSSSSTGASYNSPLHF.

The rearrangement links TRBV6-6 to TRBJ1-2; no reliable D call. This CDR3 has 14 amino acids. V was shortened by 5 bases and J by 5 bases, with 15 bases between the two germline ends. CDR1 and CDR2 (germline): MNHNY, SVGAGI (reference sequence). This CDR3 reads CASSERAATYGYTF. CDR3 nucleotides: TGTGCCAGCAGTGAGAGGGCAGCAACGTATGGCTACACCTTC.

This chain links TRBV7-2 with TRBJ2-1; 8 bases are a match to TRBD2. CDR3 length: 15 residues. Germline CDR1 is SGHTA and CDR2 is FQGNSA. J gave up 7 bases and V 5 bases, and 10 bases lay outside the gene matches. CDR3 amino acids: CASSPPGTRQNEQFF. The CDR3 region has the DNA TGTGCCAGCAGCCCCCCAGGGACTAGACAAAATGAGCAGTTCTTC.

The chain employs TRBV11-3 and TRBJ2-2, with D hard to call. Germline loops: CDR1 SGHNT, CDR2 YENEEA. There are 13 residues in the CDR3. Trimming stripped 2 bases from V and 6 bases from J, with 7 bases between. The CDR3 sequence is CASSLQGAGELFF. CDR3 sequence (DNA): TGTGCCAGCAGCTTACAAGGAGCCGGGGAGCTGTTTTTT.

This chain connects TRBV4-2 to TRBJ2-3; D not certain. CDR3 length: 13 residues. Germline CDR1 reads LGHNA; CDR2 reads YNFKEQ. Between the trimmed V and J ends, which lost 1 base and 3 bases, there was a span of 5 bases. The CDR3 reads CASSQARTDTQYF. The DNA for the CDR3 is TGTGCCAGCAGCCAAGCTAGAACAGATACGCAGTATTTT.

This clone was detected only once. V usage is TRBV4-3 and J usage is TRBJ2-7; TRBD2 aligns across 8 bases. The V gene's germline CDR1 is LGHNA and CDR2 YSLEER. The CDR3 runs to 13 residues. The ends lost 5 bases at V and 3 bases at J; junction bases unmatched: 3. The DNA of the CDR3 is TGCGCCAGCAGCAATAGCGGGAACTACGAGCAGTACTTC. Its translation: CASSNSGNYEQYF.

The gene calls are TRBV28 and TRBJ1-2; D not resolved. Trimming left V 10 bases short and J 2 bases short, with 8 bases between. This CDR3 is built from 11 residues. CDR1 MDHEN and CDR2 SYDVKM come from the germline V gene. In DNA form, the CDR3 reads TGTGCCACCCGGAGAAACTATGGCTACACCTTC. Encoded protein: CATRRNYGYTF.

The chain combines TRBV20-1 with TRBJ1-1, with 9 bases identical to TRBD1. V shed 7 bases, J shed 10 bases, and the junction held 7 bases outside the gene matches. Per the germline V gene, CDR1 is DFQATT and CDR2 is SNEGSKA (reference sequence). The CDR3 is 11 residues long. CDR3 bases: TGCAGTGGAAGGACGGACAGGGGAGCTTTCTTT. It encodes CSGRTDRGAFF.

The chain has TRBV5-1 and TRBJ1-2; 7 bases match TRBD1. The length of the CDR3 is 13 residues. The trim removed 2 bases at V and 6 bases at J, leaving 4 bases unmatched. Germline CDR1 and CDR2: SGHRS and YFSETQ. CDR3: CASSLGGADGYTF. CDR3 nucleotides: TGCGCCAGCAGCTTAGGGGGCGCGGATGGCTACACCTTC.

This sequence joins TRBV6-6 and TRBJ2-3, with a weak D call TRBD2 (5 bases). Germline V gene sequence: CDR1 MNHNY, CDR2 SVGAGI (reference sequence). Trimming pared 6 bases from V and 0 bases from J, leaving 16 bases between. The CDR3 is 16 amino acids. The DNA for the CDR3 is TGTGCCAGCAGCGGTCGGGGAGCACCTAGCACAGATACGCAGTATTTT. Its translation: CASSGRGAPSTDTQYF.

The CDR3 sequence: CASSLASGRGTDTQYF. CDR3 nucleotide sequence: TGCGCCAGCAGCTTGGCCAGCGGGAGAGGCACAGATACGCAGTATTTT. The J gene is TRBJ2-3, the V gene TRBV5-1; 8 bases line up with TRBD2. Losses at the gene ends were 0 bases for V and 1 base for J; bases not matched to a gene: 4. The CDR3 contains 16 residues. CDR1 is SGHRS and CDR2 is YFSETQ in the germline V gene.

The V and J genes are TRBV5-1 and TRBJ2-1; D might be TRBD1 (7 bases). CDR3 length equals 18 residues. V was clipped by 0 bases and J by 1 base, with 17 bases between them. Germline loops: CDR1 SGHRS, CDR2 YFSETQ. CDR3 loop: CASSLGGRGEISYNEQFF. The DNA of the CDR3 is TGCGCCAGCAGCTTGGGAGGCAGGGGGGAAATATCCTACAATGAGCAGTTCTTC.